This entry describes one T cell receptor (beta chain). Its antigen is unidentified. This sample was included in a study of T cell responses to AZD1222 COVID-19 vaccine. Whole-study results and caveats: Nearly half of the spike-specific TCRs reportedly recognize variant regions that carry no mutations.

V was clipped by 4 bases and J by 3 bases; unmatched bases: 9. The CDR3 consists of 16 residues. Germline V gene data show CDR1 as MNHNS and CDR2 as SASEGT. Sequencing was performed with immunoSEQ multiplex PCR; in TCRdb, only in-frame clones are kept and a portion is missing. This sample has 90,000 to 150,000 clones; around 85% occur once, and the top ten carry roughly 2.4%. The starting material was peripheral blood, obtained on day 0 of AZD1222 vaccination. The chain is built from TRBV6-1 and TRBJ2-3; 8 bases match TRBD1. This sequence was found in an adult in good health. The CDR3 region is CASSGKQGDVTDTQYF. CDR3 nucleotides: TGTGCCAGCAGTGGTAAACAGGGGGATGTGACAGATACGCAGTATTTT.